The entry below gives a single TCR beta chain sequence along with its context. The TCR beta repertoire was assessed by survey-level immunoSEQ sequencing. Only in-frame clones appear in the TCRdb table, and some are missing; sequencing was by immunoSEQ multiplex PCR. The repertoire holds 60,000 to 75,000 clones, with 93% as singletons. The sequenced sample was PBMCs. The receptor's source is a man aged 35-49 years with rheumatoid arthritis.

The DNA of the CDR3 is TGTGCCACTAAGGATGGGGGGTCTGTCGGGGAGCTGTTTTTT. Protein product: CATKDGGSVGELFF. The rearrangement joins TRBV6-5 to TRBJ2-2, with D perhaps matching TRBD2 (6 bases). Trimming took 10 bases from V and 7 from J, leaving 19 bases between them. CDR3 size: 14 residues. Per germline, CDR1 MNHEY and CDR2 SVGAGI.